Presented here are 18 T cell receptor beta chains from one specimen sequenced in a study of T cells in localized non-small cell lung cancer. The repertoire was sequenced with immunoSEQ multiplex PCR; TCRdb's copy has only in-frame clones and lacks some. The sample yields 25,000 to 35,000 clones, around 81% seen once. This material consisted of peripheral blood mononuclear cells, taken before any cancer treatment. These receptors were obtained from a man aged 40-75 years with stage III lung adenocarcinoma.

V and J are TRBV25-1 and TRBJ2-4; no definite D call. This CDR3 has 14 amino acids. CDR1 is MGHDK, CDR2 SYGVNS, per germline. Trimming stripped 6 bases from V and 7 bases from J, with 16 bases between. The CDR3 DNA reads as TGTGCCAGCAGAGCTTATGGGAAGTTGAACATTCAGTACTTC. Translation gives CASRAYGKLNIQYF. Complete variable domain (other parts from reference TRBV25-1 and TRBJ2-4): EADIYQTPRYLVIGTGKKITLECSQTMGHDKMYWYQQDPGMELHLIHYSYGVNSTEKGDLSSESTVSRIRTEHFPLTLESARPSHTSQYLCASRAYGKLNIQYFGAGTRLSVL.

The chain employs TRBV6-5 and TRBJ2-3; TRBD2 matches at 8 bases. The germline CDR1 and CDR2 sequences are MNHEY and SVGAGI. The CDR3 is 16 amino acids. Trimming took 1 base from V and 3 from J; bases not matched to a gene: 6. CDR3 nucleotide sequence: TGTGCCAGCAGTTACTTGTCCAGCGGGAGAACAGATACGCAGTATTTT. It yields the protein CASSYLSSGRTDTQYF.

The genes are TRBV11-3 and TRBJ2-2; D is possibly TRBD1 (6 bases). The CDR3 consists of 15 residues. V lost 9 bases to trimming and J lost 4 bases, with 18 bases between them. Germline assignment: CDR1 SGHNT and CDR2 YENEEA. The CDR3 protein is CASTDRGAGTGELFF. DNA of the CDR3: TGTGCCAGTACGGACAGAGGGGCCGGCACCGGGGAGCTGTTTTTT. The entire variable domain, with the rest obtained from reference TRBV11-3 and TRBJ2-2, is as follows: EAGVVQSPRYKIIEKKQPVAFWCNPISGHNTLYWYLQNLGQGPELLIRYENEEAVDDSQLPKDRFSAERLKGVDSTLKIQPAELGDSAVYLCASTDRGAGTGELFFGEGSRLTVL.

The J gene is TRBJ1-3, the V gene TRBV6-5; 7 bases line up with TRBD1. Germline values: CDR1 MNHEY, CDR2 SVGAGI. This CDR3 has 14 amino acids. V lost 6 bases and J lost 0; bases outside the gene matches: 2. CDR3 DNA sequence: TGTGCCAGCAGGGGGACAGACTCTGGAAACACCATATATTTT. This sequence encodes CASRGTDSGNTIYF.

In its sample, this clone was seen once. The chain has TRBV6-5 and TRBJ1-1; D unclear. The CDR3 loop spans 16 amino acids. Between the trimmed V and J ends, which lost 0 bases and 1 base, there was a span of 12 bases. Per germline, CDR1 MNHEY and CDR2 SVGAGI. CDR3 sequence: CASSYSLFPGNTEAFF. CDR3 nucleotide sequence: TGTGCCAGCAGTTACTCCCTCTTCCCAGGGAACACTGAAGCTTTCTTT.

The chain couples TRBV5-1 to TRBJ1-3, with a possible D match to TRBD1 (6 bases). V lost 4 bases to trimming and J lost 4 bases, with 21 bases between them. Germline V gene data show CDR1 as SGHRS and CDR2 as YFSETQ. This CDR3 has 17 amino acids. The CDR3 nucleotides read TGCGCCAGCAGCGTCGGACAGCCTATCAGTCTCGGAAACACCATATATTTT. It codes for CASSVGQPISLGNTIYF.

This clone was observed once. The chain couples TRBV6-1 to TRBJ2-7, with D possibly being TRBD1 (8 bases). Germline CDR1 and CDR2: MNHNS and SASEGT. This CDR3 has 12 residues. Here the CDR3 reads CASSEAQRDRLV. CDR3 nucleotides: TGTGCCAGCAGTGAAGCCCAGCGGGACAGGCTCGTC.

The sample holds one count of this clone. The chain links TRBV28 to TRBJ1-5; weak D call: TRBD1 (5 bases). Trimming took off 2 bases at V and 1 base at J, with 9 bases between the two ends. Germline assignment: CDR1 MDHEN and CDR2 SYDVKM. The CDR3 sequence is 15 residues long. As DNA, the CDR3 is TGTGCCAGCAGTTTAGTGTCAGGGAGCAATCAGCCCCAGCATTTT. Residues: CASSLVSGSNQPQHF. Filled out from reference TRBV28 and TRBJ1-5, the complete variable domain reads DVKVTQSSRYLVKRTGEKVFLECVQDMDHENMFWYRQDPGLGLRLIYFSYDVKMKEKGDIPEGYSVSREKKERFSLILESASTNQTSMYLCASSLVSGSNQPQHFGDGTRLSIL.

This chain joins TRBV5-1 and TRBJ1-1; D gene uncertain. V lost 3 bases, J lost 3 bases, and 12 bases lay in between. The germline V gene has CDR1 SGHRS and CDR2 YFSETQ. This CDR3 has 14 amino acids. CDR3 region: CASSSGGEYTEAFF. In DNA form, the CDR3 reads TGCGCCAGCAGCTCGGGTGGTGAATACACTGAAGCTTTCTTT. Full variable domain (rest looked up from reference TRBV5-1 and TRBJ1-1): KAGVTQTPRYLIKTRGQQVTLSCSPISGHRSVSWYQQTPGQGLQFLFEYFSETQRNKGNFPGRFSGRQFSNSRSEMNVSTLELGDSALYLCASSSGGEYTEAFFGQGTRLTVV.

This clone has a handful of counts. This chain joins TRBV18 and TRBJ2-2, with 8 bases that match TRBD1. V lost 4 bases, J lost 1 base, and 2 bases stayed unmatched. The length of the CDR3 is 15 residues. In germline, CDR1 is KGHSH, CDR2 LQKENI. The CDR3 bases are TGTGCCAGCTCACGGGACAGGATGAACACCGGGGAGCTGTTTTTT. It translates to CASSRDRMNTGELFF.

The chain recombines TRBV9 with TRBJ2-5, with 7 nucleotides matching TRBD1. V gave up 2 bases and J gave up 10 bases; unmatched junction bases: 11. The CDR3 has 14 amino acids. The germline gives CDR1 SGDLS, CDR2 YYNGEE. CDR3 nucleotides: TGTGCCAGCAGCGTCGGGGACAGCTTAGATAGCCAGTACTTC. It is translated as CASSVGDSLDSQYF.

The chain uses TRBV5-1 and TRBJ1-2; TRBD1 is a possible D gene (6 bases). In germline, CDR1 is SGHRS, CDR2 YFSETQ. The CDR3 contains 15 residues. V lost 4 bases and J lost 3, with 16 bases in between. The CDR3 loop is CASSHGPRGDYGYTF. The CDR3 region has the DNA TGCGCCAGCAGCCACGGACCGAGGGGGGACTATGGCTACACCTTC.

CDR3 in amino acids: CASGAIREDNNEKLFF. CDR3 sequence (DNA): TGTGCCAGCGGAGCTATACGAGAAGACAATAATGAAAAACTGTTTTTT. This sequence joins TRBV6-4 and TRBJ1-4; the D is unclear. The germline V gene has CDR1 MRHNA and CDR2 SNTAGT. The V end was cut by 8 bases, the J end by 4 bases, with 20 bases between. The CDR3 runs 16 residues.

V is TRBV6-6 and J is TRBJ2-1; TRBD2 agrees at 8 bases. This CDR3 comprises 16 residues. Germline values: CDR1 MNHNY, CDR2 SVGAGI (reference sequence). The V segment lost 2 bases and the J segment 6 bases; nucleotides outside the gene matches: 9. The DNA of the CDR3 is TGTGCCAGCAGTTACGGAGCGGGGGTTACCATCAATGAGCAGTTCTTC. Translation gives CASSYGAGVTINEQFF.

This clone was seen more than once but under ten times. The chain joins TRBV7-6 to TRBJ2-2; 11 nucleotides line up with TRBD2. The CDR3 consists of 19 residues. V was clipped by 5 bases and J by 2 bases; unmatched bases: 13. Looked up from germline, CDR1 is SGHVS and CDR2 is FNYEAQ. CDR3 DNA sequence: TGTGCCAGCAGCCCACTCCCGACTAGCGGGAACCGTAACACCGGGGAGCTGTTTTTT. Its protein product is CASSPLPTSGNRNTGELFF.

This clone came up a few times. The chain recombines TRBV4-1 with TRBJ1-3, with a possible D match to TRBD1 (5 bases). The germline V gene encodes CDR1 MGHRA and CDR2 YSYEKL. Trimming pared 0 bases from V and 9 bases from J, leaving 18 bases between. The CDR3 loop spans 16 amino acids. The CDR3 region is CASSQEILGPGRTIYF. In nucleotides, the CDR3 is TGCGCCAGCAGCCAAGAAATCCTGGGGCCGGGTCGCACCATATATTTT.

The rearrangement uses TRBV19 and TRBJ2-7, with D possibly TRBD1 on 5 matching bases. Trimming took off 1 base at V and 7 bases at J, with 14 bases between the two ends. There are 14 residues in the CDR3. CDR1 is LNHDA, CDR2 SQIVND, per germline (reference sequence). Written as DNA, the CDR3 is TGTGCCAGTAGTATAGCCAAGGGGCCCTTTGAGCAGTACTTC. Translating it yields CASSIAKGPFEQYF.

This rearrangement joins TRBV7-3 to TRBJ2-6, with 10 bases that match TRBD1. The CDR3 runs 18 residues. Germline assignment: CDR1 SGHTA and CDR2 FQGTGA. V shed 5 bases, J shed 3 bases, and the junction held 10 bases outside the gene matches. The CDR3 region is CASSEDRGPRRGANVLTF. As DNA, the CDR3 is TGTGCCAGCAGCGAAGACAGGGGGCCCCGACGTGGGGCCAACGTCCTGACTTTC.